This is a list of T cell receptor beta chains from one sample in a study of CD4 T cells in relation to SARS-CoV-2 and coronaviruses. The method was immunoSEQ multiplex PCR; TCRdb's version includes in-frame clones alone and lacks a portion of them. The table shows approximately 50,000 clones, with 92% occurring only once. The sample consisted of naive CD4+ T cells from PBMCs. The receptor set was obtained from an adult with COVID-19. Each CDR3 is given with its conserved first and last residue. Fields, in order: V gene, clone size, D gene, J gene, CDR3 protein, CDR3 DNA. A D gene is named only where the DNA matches it firmly. Size tells how often a clone was seen (once, few, many) or the class of an expanded clone, and some rows leave it out.

TRBV10-3,.,.,TRBJ1-1,CAITAENTEAFF,TGTGCCATCACGGCAGAAAACACTGAAGCTTTCTTT
TRBV30,once,.,TRBJ1-6,CAWSVRNPDPDSPLHF,TGTGCCTGGAGTGTACGTAATCCAGATCCGGATTCACCCCTCCACTTT
TRBV19,.,.,TRBJ2-1,CASSDLAAVYGDEQFF,TGTGCCAGTAGCGATTTAGCCGCGGTCTATGGGGATGAGCAGTTCTTC
TRBV24-1,.,.,TRBJ2-2,CATRSAGADTGELFF,TGTGCCACCAGGTCGGCGGGGGCGGACACCGGGGAGCTGTTTTTT
TRBV11-2,.,TRBD1,TRBJ2-7,CASSRRTTGTVSYEQYF,TGTGCCAGCAGCCGCCGAACAACCGGGACAGTTTCCTACGAGCAGTACTTC
TRBV7-9,.,.,TRBJ2-3,CASSFRGSTDTQYF,TGTGCCAGCAGTTTTAGGGGAAGCACAGATACGCAGTATTTT
TRBV6-8,.,TRBD2,TRBJ2-7,CASSYGLAGAKGQYEQYF,TGTGCCAGCAGTTACGGTCTAGCGGGAGCAAAAGGTCAGTACGAGCAGTACTTC
TRBV19,.,.,TRBJ1-2,CASSIAGRLYGYTF,TGTGCCAGTAGTATAGCGGGGCGCCTCTATGGCTACACCTTC
TRBV27,.,.,TRBJ1-1,CASSFIDRTEAFF,TGTGCCAGCAGTTTCATAGACAGGACGGAAGCTTTCTTT
TRBV18,.,TRBD2,TRBJ2-1,CASSLSSGSTDEQFF,TGTGCCAGCTCACTCTCTAGCGGGAGCACCGATGAGCAGTTCTTC
TRBV23-1,.,.,TRBJ2-7,CASNPEGLAMNYEQYF,TGCGCCAGCAATCCAGAGGGTCTAGCGATGAACTACGAGCAGTACTTC
TRBV4-2,.,TRBD2,TRBJ2-3,CASSPVAGGPLGTDTQYF,TGTGCCAGCAGCCCCGTGGCGGGAGGGCCGCTTGGTACAGATACGCAGTATTTT
TRBV11-1,.,.,TRBJ2-4,CASSKNRGQNQYF,TGTGCCAGCAGTAAGAACCGGGGCCAGAATCAGTACTTC
TRBV15,.,.,TRBJ2-7,CATSIYSGAFGEQYF,TGTGCCACCAGCATATATAGCGGAGCGTTTGGTGAGCAGTACTTC
TRBV5-4,few,.,TRBJ2-7,CASSSGPNYEQYF,TGTGCCAGCAGCTCGGGACCTAACTACGAGCAGTACTTC
TRBV5-1,.,.,TRBJ1-2,CASSFEQGGYGYTF,TGCGCCAGCAGCTTCGAACAGGGTGGCTATGGCTACACCTTC
TRBV6-4,once,.,TRBJ2-3,CASSDEGADTQYF,TGTGCCAGCAGTGACGAGGGCGCAGATACGCAGTATTTT
TRBV14,once,TRBD1,TRBJ2-5,CASRPTGTGQETQYF,TGTGCCAGCAGGCCGACCGGGACAGGGCAAGAGACCCAGTACTTC
TRBV5-1,.,.,TRBJ2-5,CASKVVLAQETQYF,TGCGCCAGCAAAGTGGTACTGGCACAAGAGACCCAGTACTTC
TRBV6-2/TRBV6-3,.,.,TRBJ2-1,CASSRDHYNEQFF,TGTGCCAGCAGTAGGGACCACTACAATGAGCAGTTCTTC
TRBV10-1,.,.,TRBJ1-1,CASSERGHYEAFF,TGCGCCAGCAGTGAGAGGGGACACTATGAAGCTTTCTTT
TRBV24-1,.,TRBD2,TRBJ2-5,CATSEALAGTQETQYF,TGTGCCACCAGTGAAGCACTAGCGGGCACCCAAGAGACCCAGTACTTC
TRBV4-2,.,.,TRBJ2-7,CASSSSAVRDRYEQYF,TGTGCCAGCAGCTCATCTGCCGTGCGGGATAGATACGAGCAGTACTTC
TRBV27,.,TRBD2,TRBJ2-1,CASRSLGALAFGRSYNEQFF,TGTGCCAGCAGATCGTTAGGGGCGTTGGCTTTCGGGAGGTCCTACAATGAGCAGTTCTTC
TRBV4-3,.,.,TRBJ2-1,CASSHLAASYNEQFF,TGCGCCAGCAGCCATCTAGCTGCGTCCTACAATGAGCAGTTCTTC
TRBV7-9,.,TRBD1,TRBJ1-4,CASSVGQGWNEKLFF,TGTGCCAGCAGCGTGGGACAGGGGTGGAATGAAAAACTGTTTTTT
TRBV4-1,.,TRBD2,TRBJ2-7,CASSHRRWREGLSVYEQYF,TGCGCCAGCAGCCACCGCCGCTGGCGGGAGGGCCTCAGTGTCTACGAGCAGTACTTC
TRBV7-9,.,.,TRBJ2-2,CASSSRELSTGELFF,TGTGCCAGCAGCTCGAGGGAGTTGAGCACCGGGGAGCTGTTTTTT
TRBV12-5,.,TRBD1,TRBJ2-2,CASGLIAGTVIGELFF,TGTGCTAGTGGTTTGATTGCCGGGACAGTAATCGGGGAGCTGTTTTTT
TRBV7-3,.,TRBD1,TRBJ2-1,CASSSRQGAYNEQFF,TGTGCCAGCAGCTCCCGACAGGGGGCCTACAATGAGCAGTTCTTC
TRBV18,.,.,TRBJ2-6,CASSSGANVLTF,TGTGCCAGCTCTTCCGGGGCCAACGTCCTGACTTTC
TRBV7-8,.,.,TRBJ2-1,CASSLDRGSYNEQFF,TGTGCCAGCAGCTTAGACCGGGGGAGTTACAATGAGCAGTTCTTC
TRBV30,.,.,TRBJ1-2,CAWTPGSGMRYGYTF,TGTGCCTGGACCCCTGGCTCAGGGATGAGGTATGGCTACACCTTC
TRBV4-1,once,TRBD1,TRBJ1-1,CASSRDRGRGTEAFF,TGCGCCAGCAGCCGGGACAGGGGGCGCGGCACTGAAGCTTTCTTT
TRBV24-1,.,.,TRBJ1-5,CATSPGRGAQPQHF,TGTGCCACCAGTCCTGGGAGGGGGGCGCAGCCCCAGCATTTT
TRBV7-3,once,.,TRBJ2-1,CASSPGTSISYNEQFF,TGTGCCAGCAGCCCCGGAACCAGTATCTCCTACAATGAGCAGTTCTTC
TRBV5-5,once,TRBD2,TRBJ2-1,CASSLESASGRTLF,TGTGCCAGCAGCTTGGAAAGTGCTAGCGGGAGAACTCTCTTC
TRBV7-6,.,.,TRBJ1-5,CASSLVPGKGNQPQHF,TGTGCCAGCAGCTTAGTCCCGGGGAAGGGCAATCAGCCCCAGCATTTT
TRBV25-1,.,.,TRBJ1-5,CASSGGISNQPQHF,TGTGCCAGCAGCGGGGGGATTAGCAATCAGCCCCAGCATTTT
TRBV5-4,.,.,TRBJ2-2,CASSPGGTDTGELFF,TGTGCCAGCAGCCCTGGCGGGACTGACACCGGGGAGCTGTTTTTT
TRBV19,.,.,TRBJ2-7,CAIERRWGYEQYF,TGTGCCATCGAGAGGCGCTGGGGCTACGAGCAGTACTTC
TRBV5-5,once,.,TRBJ1-6,CASSGENPGHGNSPLHF,TGTGCCAGCAGTGGTGAGAATCCGGGACACGGGAATTCACCCCTCCACTTT
TRBV28,few,.,TRBJ1-1,CASSPGQGEAFF,TGTGCCAGCAGTCCCGGGCAGGGTGAAGCTTTCTTT
TRBV29-1,.,.,TRBJ2-3,CSSARGTSTDTQYF,TGCAGCTCTGCTAGGGGTACTAGCACAGATACGCAGTATTTT
TRBV27,.,TRBD2,TRBJ2-3,CASKGLAGGSSTDTQYF,TGTGCCAGCAAGGGACTAGCGGGAGGCTCTAGCACAGATACGCAGTATTTT
TRBV21-1,.,.,TRBJ2-1,CASSKEASGRPLSYNEQFF,TGTGCCAGCAGCAAAGAGGCAAGCGGGAGACCCTTGTCTTACAATGAGCAGTTCTTC
TRBV2,.,.,TRBJ2-4,CASRLHLAKNIQYF,TGTGCCAGCAGGCTACACCTAGCCAAAAACATTCAGTACTTC